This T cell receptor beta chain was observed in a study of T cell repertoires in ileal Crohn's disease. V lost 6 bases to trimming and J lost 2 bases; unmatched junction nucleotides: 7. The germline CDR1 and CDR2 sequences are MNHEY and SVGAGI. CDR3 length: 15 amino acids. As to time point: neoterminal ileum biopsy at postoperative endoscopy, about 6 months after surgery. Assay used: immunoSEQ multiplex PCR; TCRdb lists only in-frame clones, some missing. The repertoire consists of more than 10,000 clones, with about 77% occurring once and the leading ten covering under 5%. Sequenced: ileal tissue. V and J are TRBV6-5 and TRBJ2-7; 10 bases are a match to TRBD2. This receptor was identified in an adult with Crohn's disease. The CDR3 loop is CASRDLAGDPYEQYF. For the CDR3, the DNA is TGTGCCAGCAGGGACCTAGCGGGAGACCCCTACGAGCAGTACTTC.